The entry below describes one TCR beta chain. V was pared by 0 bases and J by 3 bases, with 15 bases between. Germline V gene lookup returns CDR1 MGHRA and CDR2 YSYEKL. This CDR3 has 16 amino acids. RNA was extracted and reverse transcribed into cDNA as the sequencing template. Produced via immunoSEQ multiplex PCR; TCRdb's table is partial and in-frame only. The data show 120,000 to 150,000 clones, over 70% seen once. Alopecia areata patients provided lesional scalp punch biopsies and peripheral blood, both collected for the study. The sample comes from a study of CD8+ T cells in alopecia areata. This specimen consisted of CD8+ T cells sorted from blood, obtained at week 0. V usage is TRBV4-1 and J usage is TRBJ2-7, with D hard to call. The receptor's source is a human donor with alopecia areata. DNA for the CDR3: TGCGCCAGCAGCCAAGAAAGCGAGTTCCTCTACTACGAGCAGTACTTC. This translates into CASSQESEFLYYEQYF.